These 12 T cell receptor beta chains were sequenced from one sample in a study of T-cell memory formation after mild COVID-19. MiXCR, run by TCRdb on the 5' RACE reads, gives a single entry per CDR3 protein. The sample holds more than 350,000 distinct CDR3 sequences; around 21% are singletons and the top ten take about an eighth. The specimen sequenced was PBMCs or a T cell subset sorted from them (not recorded which). The receptor source for this set is an adult woman who had mild COVID-19 (a few samples of this study predate the infection). Cell type and time point are not known.

This chain joins TRBV19 and TRBJ2-5; unclear D gene. Germline V gene lookup returns CDR1 LNHDA and CDR2 SQIVND (reference sequence). This CDR3 is 13 amino acids long. Trimming took off 6 bases at V and 3 bases at J, with 11 bases between the two ends. CDR3 DNA: TGTGCCAGTAGAGGAAGTAACGAAGAGACCCAGTACTTC. Its protein is CASRGSNEETQYF.

This clonotype turned up a few times. V gene TRBV12-3 or TRBV12-4 combines with J gene TRBJ2-7; maybe TRBD1 (5 bases). V was trimmed by 8 bases and J by 2 bases, leaving 10 bases between them. The CDR3 covers 12 residues. This CDR3 reads CASAPDTYEQYF. CDR3 nucleotides: TGTGCCAGCGCCCCGGACACCTACGAGCAGTACTTC.

CDR3 sequence (DNA): TGCAGCGTCTTAAACAGGGGGGGCACAGATACGCAGTATTTT. Translated, it gives CSVLNRGGTDTQYF. V gene TRBV29-1 combines with J gene TRBJ2-3; TRBD1 matches at 8 bases. CDR1 SQVTM and CDR2 ANQGSEA come from the germline V gene. The CDR3 is 14 residues long. V trimming: 6 bases; J trimming: 1 base; junction bases outside the gene matches: 6.

This clonotype was seen a handful of times. The rearrangement links TRBV27 to TRBJ2-3; perhaps D is TRBD1 or TRBD2 (5 bases each). The germline CDR1 and CDR2 sequences are MNHEY and SMNVEV (reference sequence). The CDR3 contains 15 residues. Trimming cost V 4 bases and J 6 bases, with 17 bases left between them. CDR3 nucleotide sequence: TGTGCCAGCAGTTCCCCAGGTGGGGGTATGGATACGCAGTATTTT. Translation gives CASSSPGGGMDTQYF.

The chain combines TRBV7-2 with TRBJ1-2; perhaps TRBD1 as D (5 bases). Looked up from germline, CDR1 is SGHTA and CDR2 is FQGNSA. This CDR3 has 14 residues. V lost 1 base and J 4 bases, leaving 10 bases between the germline ends. The CDR3 protein is CASSLDPGLYGYTF. CDR3 nucleotide sequence: TGTGCCAGCAGCTTAGATCCAGGGCTCTATGGCTACACCTTC.

This chain links TRBV24-1 with TRBJ1-5; 7 bases map to TRBD1. After removal of 3 bases from V and 2 bases from J, the junction contained 9 bases not matched to a gene. Germline V gene lookup returns CDR1 KGHDR and CDR2 SFDVKD. This CDR3 is built from 17 residues. The CDR3 reads CATSDPGTGEGNQPQHF. CDR3 DNA: TGTGCCACCAGTGATCCTGGAACAGGGGAGGGCAATCAGCCCCAGCATTTT.

This clonotype has a handful of counts. V usage is TRBV30 and J usage is TRBJ2-1, with D possibly matching TRBD2 (6 bases). Germline CDR1 GTSNPN, CDR2 SVGIG (reference sequence). Trimming pared 2 bases from V and 0 bases from J, leaving 11 bases between. This CDR3 is 15 amino acids long. The CDR3 protein is CAWSMVGLSYNEQFF. CDR3 bases: TGTGCCTGGAGTATGGTGGGACTCTCCTACAATGAGCAGTTCTTC.

DNA of the CDR3: TGTGCCAGCAGCCCAGACAGGGGGATCTACAATGAGCAGTTCTTC. Its translation is CASSPDRGIYNEQFF. J is TRBJ2-1 and V is TRBV16; TRBD1 matches at 9 bases. The CDR3 runs to 15 residues. The germline V gene has CDR1 KGHSY and CDR2 FQNENV. J lost 3 bases, V lost 4 bases, and 4 bases had no gene match. The entire variable domain, with the rest obtained from reference TRBV16 and TRBJ2-1, is as follows: GEEVAQTPKHLVRGEGQKAKLYCAPIKGHSYVFWYQQVLKNEFKFLISFQNENVFDETGMPKERFSAKCLPNSPCSLEIQATKLEDSAVYFCASSPDRGIYNEQFFGPGTRLTVL.

This chain joins TRBV13 and TRBJ1-1; D not certain. The CDR3 loop spans 15 amino acids. Per the germline V gene, CDR1 is PRHDT and CDR2 is FYEKMQ (reference sequence). Deletions cut 1 base from V and 6 bases from J, with 15 bases between. The CDR3 sequence: CASSLALSGWPEAFF. The CDR3 region has the DNA TGTGCCAGCAGCTTAGCGCTTTCTGGGTGGCCTGAAGCTTTCTTT.

Only a few counts were recorded for this clonotype. The gene calls are TRBV7-2 and TRBJ1-1; D possibly corresponds to TRBD1 (5 bases). CDR3 size: 15 residues. The V end lost 1 base, the J end lost 0 bases, and 9 bases lay between the germline ends. Germline V CDR1 and CDR2: SGHTA, FQGNSA. CDR3 nucleotide sequence: TGTGCCAGCAGCTTAGGGGGGGGTGTGAACACTGAAGCTTTCTTT. It codes for CASSLGGGVNTEAFF.

The CDR3 here is CASSPGEGSPLHF. Here the CDR3 DNA reads TGTGCCAGCTCACCAGGGGAAGGCTCACCCCTCCACTTT. This sequence joins TRBV18 and TRBJ1-6; no clear D gene. The CDR3 length is 13 residues. V was trimmed by 2 bases and J by 10 bases, leaving 9 bases between them. The germline V gene encodes CDR1 KGHSH and CDR2 LQKENI.

The chain uses TRBV4-3 and TRBJ2-1, with TRBD2 identical over 9 bases. The germline CDR1 and CDR2 sequences are LGHNA and YSLEER. The length of the CDR3 is 17 residues. J lost 2 bases, V lost 0 bases, and 5 bases had no gene match. The CDR3 spells CASSQDRASGTYNEQFF. CDR3 DNA: TGCGCCAGCAGCCAAGATAGGGCTAGCGGGACCTACAATGAGCAGTTCTTC.